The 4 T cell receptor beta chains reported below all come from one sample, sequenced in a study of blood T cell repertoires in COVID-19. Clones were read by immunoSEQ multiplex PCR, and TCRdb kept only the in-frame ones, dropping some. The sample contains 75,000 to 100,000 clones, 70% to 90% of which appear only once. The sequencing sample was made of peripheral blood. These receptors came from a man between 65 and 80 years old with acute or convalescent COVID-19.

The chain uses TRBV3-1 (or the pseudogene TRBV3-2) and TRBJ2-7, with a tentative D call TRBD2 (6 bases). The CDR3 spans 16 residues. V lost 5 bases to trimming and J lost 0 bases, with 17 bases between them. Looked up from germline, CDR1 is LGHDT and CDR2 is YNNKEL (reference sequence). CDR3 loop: CASSGGLPSSSYEQYF. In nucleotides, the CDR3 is TGTGCCAGCAGCGGAGGACTACCCTCGAGCTCCTACGAGCAGTACTTC.

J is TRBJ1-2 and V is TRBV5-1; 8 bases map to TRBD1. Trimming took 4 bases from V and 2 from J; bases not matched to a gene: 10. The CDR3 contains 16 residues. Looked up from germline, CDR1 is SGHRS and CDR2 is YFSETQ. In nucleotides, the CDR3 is TGCGCCAGCAGCCCTGGTGGGCAGGGGGCGAACTATGGCTACACCTTC. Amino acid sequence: CASSPGGQGANYGYTF.

The CDR3 loop reads CASSLRQGAEGYTF. The CDR3 region has the DNA TGTGCCAGCAGCCTAAGACAGGGAGCTGAAGGCTACACCTTC. The chain combines TRBV7-2 with TRBJ1-2; TRBD1 matches at 7 bases. The V gene's germline CDR1 is SGHTA and CDR2 FQGNSA. CDR3 length equals 14 residues. V was pared by 5 bases and J by 8 bases, with 11 bases of the junction left unmatched.

In DNA form, the CDR3 reads TGTGCCTGGAGTGTTTACGGGACAGGGGGCCGTGGCTACACCTTC. Protein sequence: CAWSVYGTGGRGYTF. The rearrangement joins TRBV30 to TRBJ1-2; 12 bases match TRBD1. The germline V gene encodes CDR1 GTSNPN and CDR2 SVGIG (reference sequence). The CDR3 totals 15 residues. The junction had 6 bases not matched to a gene; V was cut back by 0 bases and J by 7 bases.